This is a list of T cell receptor beta chains from one sample in a study of regulatory T cells in long-lasting Graves disease. MiXCR, applied by TCRdb to the multiplex PCR reads, yields one record per CDR3 protein. This table holds 450,000 to 500,000 distinct CDR3 sequences, about a sixth found once. This same sample was also taken into another study, of T cells in Graves' hyperthyroidism and ophthalmopathy.

This specimen was peripheral blood mononuclear cells (PBMCs), taken at new diagnosis, from a patient treated with antithyroid drugs. The origin of the receptors is a middle-aged man with Graves disease. Both conserved end residues are part of each CDR3. Fields, in order: D gene, J gene, clone size, V gene, CDR3 protein, CDR3 DNA. D genes are given only for firm matches. Only part of the rows carry a size: once, few, many, or a class if the clone is expanded.

>NA|TRBJ1-1|many|TRBV5-1
CASRYTTRADTEAFF
TGCGCCAGCAGGTACACAACACGGGCGGACACTGAAGCTTTCTTT
>TRBD2|TRBJ2-7|many|TRBV5-1
CASSLASGRSEQYF
TGCGCCAGCAGCTTGGCTAGCGGGAGATCCGAGCAGTACTTC
>NA|TRBJ1-5|many|TRBV5-1
CASSWGLGQPQHF
TGCGCCAGCAGTTGGGGTCTGGGTCAGCCCCAGCATTTT
>TRBD2|TRBJ2-1|many|TRBV5-1
CASSPLAGYEQFF
TGCGCCAGCAGCCCACTAGCGGGATACGAGCAGTTCTTC
>NA|TRBJ2-7|many|TRBV7-9
CASSLEGRYEQYF
TGTGCCAGCAGCTTAGAAGGCAGATACGAGCAGTACTTC
>TRBD1|TRBJ2-6|many|TRBV28
CASSLPGQGAGGANVLTF
TGTGCCAGCAGTCTCCCGGGACAGGGGGCGGGTGGGGCCAACGTCCTGACTTTC
>NA|TRBJ2-4|many|TRBV2
CASSRGAVENIQYF
TGTGCCAGCAGCAGGGGCGCGGTGGAAAACATTCAGTACTTC
>TRBD1|TRBJ1-1|NA|TRBV30
CAWSSWGTGGNTEAVF
TGTGCCTGGAGTTCGTGGGGGACAGGGGGGAACACTGAAGCTGTCTTT
>NA|TRBJ2-1|NA|TRBV2
CASSVVGSSYNEQFF
TGTGCCAGCAGCGTAGTGGGGAGCTCCTACAATGAGCAGTTCTTC
>TRBD2|TRBJ2-5|many|TRBV27
CASRKAGLGQETQHF
TGTGCCAGCAGGAAAGCGGGATTGGGGCAAGAGACCCAGCACTTC
>NA|TRBJ1-1|NA|TRBV9
CASSVDNSRNTEAFF
TGTGCCAGCAGCGTAGACAACAGTAGGAACACTGAAGCTTTCTTT
>TRBD2|TRBJ2-3|many|TRBV5-6
CASSRQTSGRYDTQYF
TGTGCCAGCAGCCGTCAAACTAGCGGGCGTTACGATACGCAGTATTTT
>NA|TRBJ1-2|NA|TRBV10-3
CAISVRGLGTDYSYTF
TGTGCCATCAGTGTAAGGGGTCTCGGGACGGACTATAGCTACACCTTC
>TRBD2|TRBJ2-1|many|TRBV14
CASSQDSLAGRTQFF
TGTGCCAGCAGCCAAGATTCACTAGCGGGGAGGACGCAGTTCTTC
>NA|TRBJ1-4|NA|TRBV6-2/TRBV6-3
CASSYSFGSNEKLFF
TGTGCCAGCAGTTACTCGTTTGGCAGCAATGAAAAACTGTTTTTT
>NA|TRBJ2-1|many|TRBV7-2
CASSLVRGEAQFF
TGTGCCAGCAGCTTAGTCAGGGGCGAAGCGCAGTTCTTC
>TRBD1|TRBJ1-1|NA|TRBV30
CAWSVGTGVMNTEAFF
TGTGCCTGGAGTGTAGGGACAGGGGTTATGAACACTGAAGCTTTCTTT
>NA|TRBJ2-1|NA|TRBV7-3
CASSRRRATYNEQFF
TGTGCCAGCAGCCGTCGGAGGGCCACCTACAATGAGCAGTTCTTC
>NA|TRBJ1-1|many|TRBV6-5
CASSYSGRNTEAFF
TGTGCCAGCAGTTACTCAGGACGGAACACTGAAGCTTTCTTT
>NA|TRBJ2-7|many|TRBV5-1
CASSLGTVDWGAYEQYF
TGCGCCAGCAGCTTGGGGACAGTCGATTGGGGGGCCTACGAGCAGTACTTC
>NA|TRBJ1-4|many|TRBV7-9
CASSLTWGENEKLFF
TGTGCCAGCAGCCTCACCTGGGGAGAAAATGAAAAACTGTTTTTT
>TRBD1|TRBJ2-7|many|TRBV6-1
CASSRAGTGAYEQYF
TGTGCCAGCAGTCGGGCGGGGACAGGGGCGTACGAGCAGTACTTC
>NA|TRBJ2-3|many|TRBV6-1
CASSEFGGRRTDTQYF
TGTGCCAGCAGTGAATTTGGGGGGCGCAGGACAGATACGCAGTATTTT
>NA|TRBJ2-4|NA|TRBV4-1
CASSREQQSDIQYF
TGCGCCAGCAGCCGCGAACAGCAATCCGACATTCAGTACTTC
>NA|TRBJ1-1|few|TRBV4-1
CASSQDPGTAEAFF
TGCGCCAGCAGCCAAGACCCCGGGACCGCTGAAGCTTTCTTT
>NA|TRBJ2-7|many|TRBV5-1
CASSLADSSYEQYF
TGCGCCAGCAGCTTGGCGGACAGCTCCTACGAGCAGTACTTC
>TRBD2|TRBJ2-1|many|TRBV5-1
CASSLNIAGSGNEQFF
TGCGCCAGCAGCTTAAATATAGCGGGATCCGGGAATGAGCAGTTCTTC
>NA|TRBJ2-7|few|TRBV7-2
CASSLLTSYEQYF
TGTGCCAGCAGCTTACTTACTTCCTACGAGCAGTACTTC
>TRBD1|TRBJ2-4|NA|TRBV18
CASSPGTGGAALQYF
TGTGCCAGCTCACCGGGGACAGGGGGCGCGGCGCTTCAGTACTTC
>NA|TRBJ2-1|many|TRBV11-3
CASSRRGQSSYNEQFF
TGTGCCAGCAGCCGGCGGGGGCAGAGCTCCTACAATGAGCAGTTCTTC
>TRBD2|TRBJ2-5|many|TRBV20-1
CSARRPSGRKETQYF
TGCAGTGCTAGAAGGCCCAGCGGGAGAAAAGAGACCCAGTACTTC
>NA|TRBJ2-1|many|TRBV20-1
CSWGRNEQFF
TGCAGCTGGGGTAGGAATGAGCAGTTCTTC
>NA|TRBJ2-5|many|TRBV28
CASRLPGLKETQYF
TGTGCCAGCAGGCTACCGGGACTCAAAGAGACCCAGTACTTC
>NA|TRBJ1-5|few|TRBV28
CASTPGAFRNQPQHF
TGTGCCAGCACTCCGGGGGCCTTTCGCAATCAGCCCCAGCATTTT
>TRBD2|TRBJ2-5|many|TRBV7-8
CASSLGTSGPTQYF
TGTGCCAGCAGCTTAGGGACTAGCGGCCCGACCCAGTACTTC
>NA|TRBJ2-3|many|TRBV6-2/TRBV6-3
CASIEPRTDTQYF
TGTGCCAGCATCGAGCCGCGCACAGATACGCAGTATTTT
>TRBD1|TRBJ2-4|few|TRBV6-2/TRBV6-3
CASSASTGVNIQYF
TGTGCCAGCAGTGCTTCGACAGGGGTAAACATTCAGTACTTC
>NA|TRBJ2-7|many|TRBV3-1
CASSQGEGGRKYF
TGTGCCAGCAGCCAAGGTGAGGGGGGGAGAAAGTACTTC
>TRBD1|TRBJ1-6|NA|TRBV20-1
CSARVTGGMDSPLHF
TGCAGTGCTAGAGTAACAGGGGGCATGGATTCACCCCTCCACTTT
>NA|TRBJ1-2|few|TRBV7-9
CASSVGAADYTF
TGTGCCAGCAGCGTCGGAGCTGCTGACTACACCTTC
>TRBD1|TRBJ2-2|NA|TRBV6-1
CASTRARTGKNTGELFF
TGTGCCAGCACCAGAGCCCGGACAGGGAAAAACACCGGGGAGCTGTTTTTT
>TRBD1|TRBJ2-3|many|TRBV7-9
CASRTSGTEVSTDTQYF
TGTGCCAGCAGAACCTCGGGGACAGAAGTGAGCACAGATACGCAGTATTTT
>NA|TRBJ2-3|many|TRBV27
CASSLRPGTAIDTQYF
TGTGCCAGCAGTTTACGACCCGGGACGGCTATAGATACGCAGTATTTT
>TRBD2|TRBJ2-5|NA|TRBV20-1
CSALTSGDLQTQYF
TGCAGTGCGTTGACTAGCGGAGACCTCCAGACCCAGTACTTC
>NA|TRBJ2-5|few|TRBV7-8
CASSPVRIVQETQYF
TGTGCCAGCAGCCCCGTCAGGATTGTCCAAGAGACCCAGTACTTC
>NA|TRBJ2-6|few|TRBV29-1
CSVLVPIRGVLTF
TGCAGCGTTCTAGTACCCATTAGGGGCGTCCTGACTTTC
>NA|TRBJ2-7|many|TRBV6-2/TRBV6-3
CASSLPTGRTISYEQYF
TGTGCCAGCAGTCTGCCGACAGGACGAACAATCTCCTACGAGCAGTACTTC